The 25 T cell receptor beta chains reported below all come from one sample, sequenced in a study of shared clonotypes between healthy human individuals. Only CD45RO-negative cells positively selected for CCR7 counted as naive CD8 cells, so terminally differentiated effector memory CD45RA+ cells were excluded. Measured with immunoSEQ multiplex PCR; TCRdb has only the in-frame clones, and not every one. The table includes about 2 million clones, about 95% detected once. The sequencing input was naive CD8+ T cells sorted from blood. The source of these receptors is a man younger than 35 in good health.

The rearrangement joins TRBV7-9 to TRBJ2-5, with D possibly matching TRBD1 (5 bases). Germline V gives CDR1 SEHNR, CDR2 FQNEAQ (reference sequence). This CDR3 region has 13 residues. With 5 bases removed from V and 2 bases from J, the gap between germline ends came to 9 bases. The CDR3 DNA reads TGTGCCAGCAGCGCACAGGTACAAGAGACCCAGTACTTC. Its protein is CASSAQVQETQYF.

In DNA form, the CDR3 reads TGCGCCAGCAGCTTGGCGGACAGGGGACAAGATACTGAAGCTTTCTTT. This sequence encodes CASSLADRGQDTEAFF. The V gene is TRBV5-1, the J gene TRBJ1-1, with 9 bases that match TRBD1. The germline CDR1 and CDR2 sequences are SGHRS and YFSETQ. The V gene end was trimmed by 0 bases and the J gene end by 5 bases; junction bases not matched to a gene: 8. CDR3 size: 16 residues.

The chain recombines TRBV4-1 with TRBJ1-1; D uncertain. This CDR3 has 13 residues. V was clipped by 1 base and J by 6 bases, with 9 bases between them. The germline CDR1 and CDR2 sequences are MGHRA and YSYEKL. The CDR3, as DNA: TGCGCCAGCAGCCAAGTGGGTCAGGCTGAAGCTTTCTTT. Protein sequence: CASSQVGQAEAFF.

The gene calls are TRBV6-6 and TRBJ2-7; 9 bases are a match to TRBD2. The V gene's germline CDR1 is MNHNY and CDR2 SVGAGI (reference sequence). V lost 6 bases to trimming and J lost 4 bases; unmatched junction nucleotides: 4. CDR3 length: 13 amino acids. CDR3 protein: CASRKRGDYEQYF. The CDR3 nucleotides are TGTGCCAGCAGGAAGCGGGGGGATTACGAGCAGTACTTC.

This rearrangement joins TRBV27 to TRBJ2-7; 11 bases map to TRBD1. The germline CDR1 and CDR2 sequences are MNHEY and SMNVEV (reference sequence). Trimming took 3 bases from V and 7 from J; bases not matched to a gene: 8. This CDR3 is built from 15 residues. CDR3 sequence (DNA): TGTGCCAGCAGTTTCGGGGGGACAGGGGGTCGAGAGCAGTACTTC. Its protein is CASSFGGTGGREQYF.

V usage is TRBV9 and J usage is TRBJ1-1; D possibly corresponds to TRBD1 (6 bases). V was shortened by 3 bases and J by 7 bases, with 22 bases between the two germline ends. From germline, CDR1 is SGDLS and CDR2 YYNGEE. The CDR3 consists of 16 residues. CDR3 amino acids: CASSGLAGGSVGEAFF. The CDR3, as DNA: TGTGCCAGCAGCGGTCTCGCGGGGGGCTCAGTAGGTGAAGCTTTCTTT.

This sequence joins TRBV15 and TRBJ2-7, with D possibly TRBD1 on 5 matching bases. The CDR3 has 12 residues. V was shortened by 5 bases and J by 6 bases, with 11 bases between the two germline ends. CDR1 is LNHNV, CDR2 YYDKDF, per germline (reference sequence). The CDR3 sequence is CATSAGISEQYF. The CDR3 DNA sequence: TGTGCCACCAGCGCAGGGATCAGCGAGCAGTACTTC. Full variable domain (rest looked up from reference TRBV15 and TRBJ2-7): DAMVIQNPRYQVTQFGKPVTLSCSQTLNHNVMYWYQQKSSQAPKLLFHYYDKDFNNEADTPDNFQSRRPNTSFCFLDIRSPGLGDTAMYLCATSAGISEQYFGPGTRLTVT.

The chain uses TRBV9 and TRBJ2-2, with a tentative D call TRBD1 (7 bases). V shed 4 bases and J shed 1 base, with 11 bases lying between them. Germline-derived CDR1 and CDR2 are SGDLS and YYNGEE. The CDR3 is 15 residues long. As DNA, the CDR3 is TGTGCCAGCAGCCCAGGGGGAGGGAACACCGGGGAGCTGTTTTTT. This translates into CASSPGGGNTGELFF.

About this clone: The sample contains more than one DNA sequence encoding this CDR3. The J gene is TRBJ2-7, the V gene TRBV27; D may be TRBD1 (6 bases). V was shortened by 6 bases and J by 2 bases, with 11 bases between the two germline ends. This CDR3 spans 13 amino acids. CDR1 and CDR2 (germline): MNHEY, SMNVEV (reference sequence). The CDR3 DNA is TGTGCCAGCAGCCTCAGGGGAGCCTACGAGCAGTACTTC. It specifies CASSLRGAYEQYF.

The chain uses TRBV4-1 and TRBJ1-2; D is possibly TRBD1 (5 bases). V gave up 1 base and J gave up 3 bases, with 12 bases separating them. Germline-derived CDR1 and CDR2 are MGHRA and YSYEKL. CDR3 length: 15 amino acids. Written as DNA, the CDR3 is TGCGCCAGCAGCCAAGTTTCAGGGAGCGACTATGGCTACACCTTC. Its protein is CASSQVSGSDYGYTF.

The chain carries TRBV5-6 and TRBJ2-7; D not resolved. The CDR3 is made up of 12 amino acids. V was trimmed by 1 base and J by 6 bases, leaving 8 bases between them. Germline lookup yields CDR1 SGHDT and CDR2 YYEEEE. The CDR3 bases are TGTGCCAGCAGCTTGATCCCTCGCGAGCAGTACTTC. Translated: CASSLIPREQYF.

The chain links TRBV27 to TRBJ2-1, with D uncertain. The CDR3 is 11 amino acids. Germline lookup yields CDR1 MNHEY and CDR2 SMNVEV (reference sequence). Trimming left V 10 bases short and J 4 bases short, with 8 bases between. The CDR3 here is CATAIYNEQFF. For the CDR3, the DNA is TGTGCCACTGCGATTTACAATGAGCAGTTCTTC.

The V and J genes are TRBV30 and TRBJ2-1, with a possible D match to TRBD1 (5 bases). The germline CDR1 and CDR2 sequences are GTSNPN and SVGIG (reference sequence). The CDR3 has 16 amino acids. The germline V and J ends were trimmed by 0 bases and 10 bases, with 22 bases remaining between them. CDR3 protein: CAWSVRAGMGYWEQFF. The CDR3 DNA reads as TGTGCCTGGAGTGTAAGGGCAGGGATGGGGTATTGGGAGCAGTTCTTC.

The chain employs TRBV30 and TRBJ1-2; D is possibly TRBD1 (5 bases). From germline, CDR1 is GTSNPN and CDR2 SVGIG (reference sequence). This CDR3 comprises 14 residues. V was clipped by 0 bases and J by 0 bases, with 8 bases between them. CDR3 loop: CAWSVQGANYGYTF. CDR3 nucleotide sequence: TGTGCCTGGAGTGTACAAGGGGCTAACTATGGCTACACCTTC.

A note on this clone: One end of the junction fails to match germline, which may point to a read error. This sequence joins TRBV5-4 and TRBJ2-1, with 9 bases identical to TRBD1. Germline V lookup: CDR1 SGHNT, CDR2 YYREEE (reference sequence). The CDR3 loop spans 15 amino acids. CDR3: CASSDPGTGMADLVF. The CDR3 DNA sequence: TGTGCCAGCAGCGATCCCGGGACAGGGATGGCGGATTTGGTCTTC.

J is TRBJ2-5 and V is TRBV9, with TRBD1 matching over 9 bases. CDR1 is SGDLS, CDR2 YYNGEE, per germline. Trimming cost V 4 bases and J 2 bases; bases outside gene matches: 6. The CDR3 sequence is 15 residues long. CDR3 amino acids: CASSTRQGEQETQYF. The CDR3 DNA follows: TGTGCCAGCAGCACTCGACAGGGGGAGCAAGAGACCCAGTACTTC.

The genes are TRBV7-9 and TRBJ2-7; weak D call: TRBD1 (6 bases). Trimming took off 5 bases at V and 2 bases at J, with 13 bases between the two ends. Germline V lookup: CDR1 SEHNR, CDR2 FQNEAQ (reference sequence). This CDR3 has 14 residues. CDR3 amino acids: CASSPTGQPYEQYF. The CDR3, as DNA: TGTGCCAGCAGCCCGACAGGACAGCCCTACGAGCAGTACTTC. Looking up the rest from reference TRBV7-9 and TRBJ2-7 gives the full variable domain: DTGVSQNPRHKITKRGQNVTFRCDPISEHNRLYWYRQTLGQGPEFLTYFQNEAQLEKSRLLSDRFSAERPKGSFSTLEIQRTEQGDSAMYLCASSPTGQPYEQYFGPGTRLTVT.

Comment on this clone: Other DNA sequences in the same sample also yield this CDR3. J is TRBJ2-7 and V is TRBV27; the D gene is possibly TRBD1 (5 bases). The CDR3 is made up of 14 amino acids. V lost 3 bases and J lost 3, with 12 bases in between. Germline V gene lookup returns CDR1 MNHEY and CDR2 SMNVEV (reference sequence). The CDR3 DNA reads TGTGCCAGCAGTTTCCAGGGATTCAGCTACGAGCAGTACTTC. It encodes CASSFQGFSYEQYF.

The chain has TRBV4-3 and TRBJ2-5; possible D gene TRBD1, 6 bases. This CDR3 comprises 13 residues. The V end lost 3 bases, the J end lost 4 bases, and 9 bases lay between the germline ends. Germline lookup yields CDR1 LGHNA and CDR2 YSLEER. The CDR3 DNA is TGCGCCAGCAGCCAGTACAGGGCAGAGACCCAGTACTTC. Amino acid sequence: CASSQYRAETQYF.

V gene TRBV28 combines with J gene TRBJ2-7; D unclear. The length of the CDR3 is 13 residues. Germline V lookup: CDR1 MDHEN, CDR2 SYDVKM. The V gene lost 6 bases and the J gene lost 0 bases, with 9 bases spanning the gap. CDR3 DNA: TGTGCCAGCAGGGTACACCGCTCCTACGAGCAGTACTTC. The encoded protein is CASRVHRSYEQYF.

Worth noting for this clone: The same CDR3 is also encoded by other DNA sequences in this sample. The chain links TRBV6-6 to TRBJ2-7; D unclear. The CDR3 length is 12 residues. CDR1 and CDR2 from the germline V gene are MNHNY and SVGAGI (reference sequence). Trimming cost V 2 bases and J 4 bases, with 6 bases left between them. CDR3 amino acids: CASSYSVYEQYF. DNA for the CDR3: TGTGCCAGCAGTTACAGTGTTTACGAGCAGTACTTC.

CDR3 in DNA: TGTGCCAGCAGCTTAGTGACAGGTGGGGCCAACGTCCTGACTTTC. Its protein is CASSLVTGGANVLTF. The rearrangement links TRBV7-9 to TRBJ2-6; D may be TRBD1 (6 bases). CDR1 and CDR2 from the germline V gene are SEHNR and FQNEAQ (reference sequence). The CDR3 is 15 amino acids. V was trimmed by 1 base and J by 3 bases, leaving 7 bases between them. Looking up the rest from reference TRBV7-9 and TRBJ2-6 gives the full variable domain: DTGVSQNPRHKITKRGQNVTFRCDPISEHNRLYWYRQTLGQGPEFLTYFQNEAQLEKSRLLSDRFSAERPKGSFSTLEIQRTEQGDSAMYLCASSLVTGGANVLTFGAGSRLTVL.

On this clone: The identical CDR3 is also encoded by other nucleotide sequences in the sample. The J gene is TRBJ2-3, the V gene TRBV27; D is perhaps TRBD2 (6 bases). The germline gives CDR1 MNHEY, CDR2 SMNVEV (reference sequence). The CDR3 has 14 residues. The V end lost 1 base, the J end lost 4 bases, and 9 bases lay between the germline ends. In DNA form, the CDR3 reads TGTGCCAGCAGTTTATTGGGACTCCCAGATACGCAGTATTTT. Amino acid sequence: CASSLLGLPDTQYF.

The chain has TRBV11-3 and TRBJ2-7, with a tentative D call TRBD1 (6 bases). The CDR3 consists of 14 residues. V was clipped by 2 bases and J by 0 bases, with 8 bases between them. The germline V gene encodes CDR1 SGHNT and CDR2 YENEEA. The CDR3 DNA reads TGTGCCAGCAGCTTACAGGGGAGCTCCTACGAGCAGTACTTC. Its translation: CASSLQGSSYEQYF.

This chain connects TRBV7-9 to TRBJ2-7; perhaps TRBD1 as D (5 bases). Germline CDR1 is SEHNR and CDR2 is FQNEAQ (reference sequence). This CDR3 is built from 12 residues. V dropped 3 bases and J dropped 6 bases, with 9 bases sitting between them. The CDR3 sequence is CASSFQGSEQYF. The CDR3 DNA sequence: TGTGCCAGCAGCTTCCAGGGAAGCGAGCAGTACTTC.